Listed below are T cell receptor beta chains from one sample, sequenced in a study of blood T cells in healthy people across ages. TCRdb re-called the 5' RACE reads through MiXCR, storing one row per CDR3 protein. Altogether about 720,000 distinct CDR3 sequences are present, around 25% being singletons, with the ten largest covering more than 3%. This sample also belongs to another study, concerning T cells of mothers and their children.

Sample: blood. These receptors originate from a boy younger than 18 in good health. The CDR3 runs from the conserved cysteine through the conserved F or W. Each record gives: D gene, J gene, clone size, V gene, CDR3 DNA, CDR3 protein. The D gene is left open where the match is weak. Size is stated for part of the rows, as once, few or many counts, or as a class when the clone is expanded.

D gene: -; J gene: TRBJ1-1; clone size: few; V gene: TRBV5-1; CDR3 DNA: TGCGCCAGCAGCGGCGGCCTATCGAACACTGAAGCTTTCTTT; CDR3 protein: CASSGGLSNTEAFF
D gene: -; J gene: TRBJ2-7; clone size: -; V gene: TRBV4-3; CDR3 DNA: TGCGCCAGCAGCCAAGGTCTAGGAGCCTTTTACGAGCAGTACTTC; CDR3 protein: CASSQGLGAFYEQYF
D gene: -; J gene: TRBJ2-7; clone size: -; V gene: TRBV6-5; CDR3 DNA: TGTGCCAGCAGTCCTGCGGGCGCCACCTACGAGCAGTACTTC; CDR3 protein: CASSPAGATYEQYF
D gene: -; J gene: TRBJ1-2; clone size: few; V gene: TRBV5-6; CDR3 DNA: TGTGCCAGCAGCCCGACCACTAACTATGGCTACACCTTC; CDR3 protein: CASSPTTNYGYTF
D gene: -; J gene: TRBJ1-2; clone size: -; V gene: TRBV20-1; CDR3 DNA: TGCAGTGCCCCCGAGAGGGTTTACGGCTATGGCTACACCTTC; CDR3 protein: CSAPERVYGYGYTF
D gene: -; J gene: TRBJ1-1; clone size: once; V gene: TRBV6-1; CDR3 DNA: TGTGCCAGCAACCTGAAGGGTGGGGACACTGAAGCTTTCTTT; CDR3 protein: CASNLKGGDTEAFF
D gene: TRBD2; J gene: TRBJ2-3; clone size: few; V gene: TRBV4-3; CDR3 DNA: TGCGCCAGCAGCCAGGGAGGGGACCACACAGATACGCAGTATTTT; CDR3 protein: CASSQGGDHTDTQYF
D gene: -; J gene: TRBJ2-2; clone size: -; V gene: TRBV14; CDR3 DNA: TGTGCCAGCAGCCAAGAGTTCCAGGCCGGGGAGCTGTTTTTT; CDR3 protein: CASSQEFQAGELFF
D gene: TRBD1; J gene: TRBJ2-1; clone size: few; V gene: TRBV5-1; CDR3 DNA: TGCGCCAGCATCGACGAACCGGGACAGGGGAACAATGAGCAGTTCTTC; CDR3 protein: CASIDEPGQGNNEQFF
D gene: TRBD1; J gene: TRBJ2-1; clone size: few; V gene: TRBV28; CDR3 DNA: TGTGCCAGCAGTTTCGTAGGACAGGGGAACAATGAGCAGTTCTTC; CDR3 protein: CASSFVGQGNNEQFF
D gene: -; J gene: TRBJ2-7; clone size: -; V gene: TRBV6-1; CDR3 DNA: TGTGCCAGCAGTGAAGTCTCGGCGATATCCTACGAGCAGTACTTC; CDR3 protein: CASSEVSAISYEQYF
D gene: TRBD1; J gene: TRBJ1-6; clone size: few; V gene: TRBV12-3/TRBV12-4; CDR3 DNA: TGTGCCAGCAGTGACGACAGGGACTCACCCCTCCACTTT; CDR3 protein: CASSDDRDSPLHF
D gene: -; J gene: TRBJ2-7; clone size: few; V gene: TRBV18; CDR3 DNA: TGTGCCAGCTCCCCCAGAGCCGACGAGCAGTACTTC; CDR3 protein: CASSPRADEQYF
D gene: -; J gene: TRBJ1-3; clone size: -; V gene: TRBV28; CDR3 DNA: TGTGCCAGCATGGGGTACAGCTTCTCTGGAAACACCATATATTTT; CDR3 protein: CASMGYSFSGNTIYF
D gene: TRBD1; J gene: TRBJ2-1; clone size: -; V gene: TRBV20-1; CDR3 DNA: TGCAGTGCTATACCCCTAACAGGGGCCCAGGGCCATGAGCAGTTCTTC; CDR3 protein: CSAIPLTGAQGHEQFF
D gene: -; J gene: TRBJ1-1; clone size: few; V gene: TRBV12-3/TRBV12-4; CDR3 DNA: TGCGCCAGCAGTTCTTGGAACACTGAAGCTTTCTTT; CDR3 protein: CASSSWNTEAFF
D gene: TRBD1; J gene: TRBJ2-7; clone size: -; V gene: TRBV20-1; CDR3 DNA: TGCAGTGCTAGAGAGGGGCCGGGACAGGGCTACGAGCAGTACTTC; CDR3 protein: CSAREGPGQGYEQYF
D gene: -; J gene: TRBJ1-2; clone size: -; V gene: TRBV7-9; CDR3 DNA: TGTGCCAGCAGGTTAGAGGATTATGGCTACACCTTC; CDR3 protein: CASRLEDYGYTF
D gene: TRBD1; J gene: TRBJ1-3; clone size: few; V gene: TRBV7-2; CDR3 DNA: TGTGCCAGCAGCTTAGCCGACAGGGCCGAGAACACCATATATTTT; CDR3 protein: CASSLADRAENTIYF
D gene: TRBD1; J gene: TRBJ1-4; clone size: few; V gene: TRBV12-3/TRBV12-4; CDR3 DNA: TGTGCCAGCAGCACCGGTGGGACAGCCAGGGGAGAAAAACTGTTTTTT; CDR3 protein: CASSTGGTARGEKLFF
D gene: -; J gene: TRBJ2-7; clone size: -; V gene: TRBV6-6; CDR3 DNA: TGTGCCAGCAGTTACTCCCCGCAGAGCTCCTACGAGCAGTACTTC; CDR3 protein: CASSYSPQSSYEQYF
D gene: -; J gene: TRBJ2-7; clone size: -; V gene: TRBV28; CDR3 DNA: TGTGCCACTCAATCTCAGGGTGGGTACGAGCAGTACTTC; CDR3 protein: CATQSQGGYEQYF
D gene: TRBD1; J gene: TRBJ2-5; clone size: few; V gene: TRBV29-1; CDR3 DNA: TGCAGCCTTAACAGGGGGCGCGGGGAGACCCAGTACTTC; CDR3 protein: CSLNRGRGETQYF
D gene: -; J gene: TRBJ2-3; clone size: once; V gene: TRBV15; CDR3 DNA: TGTGCCACCACCGAGGACGGCACAGATACGCAGTATTTT; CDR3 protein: CATTEDGTDTQYF
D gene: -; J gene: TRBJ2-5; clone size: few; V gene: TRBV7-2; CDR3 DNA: TGTGCCAGCAGCTTACGTGCGGTCCAGTACCAAGAGACCCAGTACTTC; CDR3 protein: CASSLRAVQYQETQYF
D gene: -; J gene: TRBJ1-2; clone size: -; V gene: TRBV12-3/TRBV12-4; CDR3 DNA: TGTGCCAGCTTTCCGACAGGAACCTATGGCTACACCTTC; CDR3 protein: CASFPTGTYGYTF
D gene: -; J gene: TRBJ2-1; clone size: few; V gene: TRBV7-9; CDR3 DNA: TGTGCCAGCAGCTTACTCCTGCGGGGAATGGACGAGCAGTTCTTC; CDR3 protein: CASSLLLRGMDEQFF
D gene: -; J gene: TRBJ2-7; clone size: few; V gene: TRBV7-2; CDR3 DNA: TGTGCCAGCAGCAGCCCGCAGGGGACCTACGAGCAGTACTTC; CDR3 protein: CASSSPQGTYEQYF
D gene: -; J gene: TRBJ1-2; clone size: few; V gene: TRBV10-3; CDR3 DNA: TGTGCCATCAGTGGTACAGGAGGGGTAAACTATGGCTACACCTTC; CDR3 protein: CAISGTGGVNYGYTF
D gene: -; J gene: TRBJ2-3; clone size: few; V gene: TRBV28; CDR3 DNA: TGTGCCAGCAGTTCCTGGCCGTGGAACACAGATACGCAGTATTTT; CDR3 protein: CASSSWPWNTDTQYF
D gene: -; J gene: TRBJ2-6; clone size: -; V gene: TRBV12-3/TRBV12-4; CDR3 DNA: TGTGCCAGCAGTTTAAACGCCGTGAGATCTGGGGCCAACGTCCTGACTTTC; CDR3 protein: CASSLNAVRSGANVLTF
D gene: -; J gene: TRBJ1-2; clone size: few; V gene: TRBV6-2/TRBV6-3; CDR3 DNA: TGTGCCAGCAGACTGCGGACCTACTATGGCTACACCTTC; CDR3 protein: CASRLRTYYGYTF
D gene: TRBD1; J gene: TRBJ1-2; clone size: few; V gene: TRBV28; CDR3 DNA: TGTGCCAGCAGTTTCAGCTCAAGGGGGCTAGGCTACACCTTC; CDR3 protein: CASSFSSRGLGYTF
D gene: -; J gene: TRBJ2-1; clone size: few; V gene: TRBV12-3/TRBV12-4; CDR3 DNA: TGTGCCAGCAGTTTAGGCGGGGTCAATGAGCAGTTCTTC; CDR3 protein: CASSLGGVNEQFF
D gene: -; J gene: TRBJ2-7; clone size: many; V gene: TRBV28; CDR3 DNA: TGTGCCAGCAGTCCGGGACAACTCTCCTACGAGCAGTACTTC; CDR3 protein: CASSPGQLSYEQYF
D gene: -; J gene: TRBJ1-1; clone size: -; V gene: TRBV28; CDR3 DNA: TGTGCCAGCAGTTTGGCAGGAAGAGGAGCTTTCTTT; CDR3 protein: CASSLAGRGAFF
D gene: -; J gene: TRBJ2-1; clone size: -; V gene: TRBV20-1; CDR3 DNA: TGCAGTGCTTTGCAGGGTTTTTGGTCCTACAATGAGCAGTTCTTC; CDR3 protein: CSALQGFWSYNEQFF
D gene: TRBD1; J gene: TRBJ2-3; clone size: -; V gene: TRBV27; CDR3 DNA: TGTGCCAGCAGTCGACCTTACCTACAGGGGGAGGACACAGATACGCAGTATTTT; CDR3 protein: CASSRPYLQGEDTDTQYF
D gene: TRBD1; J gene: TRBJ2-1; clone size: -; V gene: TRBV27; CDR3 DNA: TGTGCCAGCAGTTGGGGACAGACCAATGAGCAGTTCTTC; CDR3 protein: CASSWGQTNEQFF
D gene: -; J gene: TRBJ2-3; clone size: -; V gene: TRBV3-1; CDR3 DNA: TGTGCCAGCAGCCAATTCCAATTCACAGATACGCAGTATTTT; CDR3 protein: CASSQFQFTDTQYF
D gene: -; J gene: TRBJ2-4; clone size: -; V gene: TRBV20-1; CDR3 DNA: TGCAGTGCTAGGCGACAGACCCTAGCCAAAAACATTCAGTACTTC; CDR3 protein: CSARRQTLAKNIQYF
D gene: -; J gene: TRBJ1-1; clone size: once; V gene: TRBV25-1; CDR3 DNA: TGTGCCAGCAGTGGAGACGTGGGACACGTAAACACTGAAGCTTTCTTT; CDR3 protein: CASSGDVGHVNTEAFF
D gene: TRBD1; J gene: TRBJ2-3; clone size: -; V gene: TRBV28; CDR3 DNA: TGTGCCAGCACCGAGACAGGGGGAGGGGATACGCAGTATTTT; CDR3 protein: CASTETGGGDTQYF
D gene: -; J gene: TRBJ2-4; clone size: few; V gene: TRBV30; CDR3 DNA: TGTGCCTGTCTACAGGGACGGGAAGGCAAAAACATTCAGTACTTC; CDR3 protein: CACLQGREGKNIQYF
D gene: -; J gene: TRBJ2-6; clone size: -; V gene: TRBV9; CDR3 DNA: TGTGCCAGCAGCCCAAGGGCTGGCTCTGGGGCCAACGTCCTGACTTTC; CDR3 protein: CASSPRAGSGANVLTF
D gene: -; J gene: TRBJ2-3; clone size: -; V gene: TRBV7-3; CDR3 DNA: TGTGCCAGCAGCTTGACTCCTACCACAGATACGCAGTATTTT; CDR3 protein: CASSLTPTTDTQYF
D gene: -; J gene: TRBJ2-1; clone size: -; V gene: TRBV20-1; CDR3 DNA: TGCAGTGCTAGAGATCGCGGGGACCCCCAGTACAATGAGCAGTTCTTC; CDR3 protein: CSARDRGDPQYNEQFF
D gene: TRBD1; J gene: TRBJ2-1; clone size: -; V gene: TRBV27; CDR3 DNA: TGTGCCAGCACTTCCGGACAGGCCTTCTCCTACAATGAGCAGTTCTTC; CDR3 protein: CASTSGQAFSYNEQFF
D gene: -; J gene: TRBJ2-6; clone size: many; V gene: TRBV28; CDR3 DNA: TGTGCCAGCATCCCGGCAGGTAGCTCTGGGGCCAACGTCCTGACTTTC; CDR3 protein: CASIPAGSSGANVLTF
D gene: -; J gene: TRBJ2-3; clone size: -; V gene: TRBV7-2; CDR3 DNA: TGTGCCAGCAGCTTAGGGCTATCATACTCTAGCACAGATACGCAGTATTTT; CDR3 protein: CASSLGLSYSSTDTQYF
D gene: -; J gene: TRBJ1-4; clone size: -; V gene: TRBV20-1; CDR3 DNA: TGCAGTTCGGGACCGTCCGGTGAAAAACTGTTTTTT; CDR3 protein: CSSGPSGEKLFF